This T cell receptor beta chain derives from a study of cytomegalovirus exposure and HLA in healthy donors (dated by TCRdb to about 2017). The study in broad terms: According to an earlier analysis of around 600 of the donors, about 179 million T cells yielded some 120 million unique TCR beta sequences and 276 Gb of sequence data. Four to six DR-DQ haplotypes were handled as single units for association and clustering, since linkage in the cohort was strong. The study was designed to test whether signatures of past pathogen exposure could be identified by cataloging public T cell receptors. The number of typed donors differed by locus: about 620-640 for A, B, C, DRB1 and DQB1; some 500 for DQA1; around 580 for DPA1; and about 450 for DPB1. In addition to the first cohort of around 670 subjects, a separate validation cohort of around 110 different subjects was used. HLA typing included class I and class II loci at four-digit resolution. An early release that covered roughly 600 HLA-typed donors contained approximately 290 gigabases of sequencing data and 80 million or so unique TCR sequences. Of the 300 to 450 genotyped donors, 75% to 85% were placed in the genetic ancestry cluster associated with self-reported Caucasian donors. To study patterns of TCR occurrence, a later analysis re-analyzed previously published TCR beta repertoires from hundreds of donors and added high-resolution HLA genotyping. To decide whether each TCR beta V gene segment behaved as functional or pseudogenic, an earlier analysis of some 600 of the donors relied on high-throughput TCR beta sequencing. Rather than drawing on any new phenotypic data, the later analysis identified candidate immune exposures from TCR beta sequences and the way those sequences occurred across donors. The T cell repertoires of around 670 subjects were profiled by immunosequencing and related to cytomegalovirus serostatus. Donor age, sex, ethnicity and CMV serostatus were compiled alongside the repertoire data. All discovery cohort repertoires had been generated using a single sequencing platform. In a later genetic analysis, genome-wide SNP genotypes for 398 of the 666 donors were used, and that subset was treated as a discovery cohort. The study combined high-throughput TCR immunosequencing, statistical association of individual TCRs with disease status, and machine learning to predict cytomegalovirus infection status. Among 300 to 500 genotyped donors of the cohort, an average of approximately 220,000 unique TCR beta nucleotide sequences was sequenced per donor, of which about 20% were non-productive. What the research found in general, with its limitations: Compared with equally common non-associated chains, HLA-associated TCR beta chains in a later analysis were more clonally expanded and had lower generation probabilities. Because some donors lacked HLA typing at each locus, the association tests relied only on the typed subset. A later analysis reported that several top co-occurrence clusters appeared linked to parvovirus B19, influenza, CMV and Epstein-Barr virus. In a later genetic analysis, fewer N-insertions in productive TCRs were reported among donors in an Asian-associated ancestry cluster than the roughly 640-donor mean. A later analysis found that most CMV-associated TCR beta chains appeared HLA-restricted, with HLA associations seemingly driven largely by CMV exposure. A further reported finding was that TCR beta sequences accurately predicted the HLA-A and HLA-B alleles for most subjects in the first cohort. Presence/absence analyses assumed roughly uniform sequencing depth across donors, an assumption that may not hold. Only TCR beta chains were sequenced in this cohort, and the absence of alpha or paired-chain data limited detectable features. In a later analysis, the rate of TCR association differed among HLA loci, with DRB1 alleles having the most associated TCRs and HLA-C alleles having the fewest. An earlier analysis of approximately 590 of the donors showed that most TCR beta V segments appeared in productive rearrangements either about 90% or about 30% of the time, which broadly matched IMGT annotations. According to the authors, the approach could potentially be generalized to other disease states and immunological phenotypes. In both the original and validation cohorts, the classifier was reported to diagnose cytomegalovirus status with high specificity and sensitivity. Strong co-occurrence of HLA alleles, especially DR and DQ, made assigning TCR associations to individual alleles difficult. Correlated functional status among segregating V segments might be attributable to linkage disequilibrium, but an unknown experimental factor could not be ruled out. Some IMGT-functional V segments, including TRBV6-2 and TRBV6-3, could not be told apart with the 87-base-pair reads, so those segments were excluded. While some public TCRs were present in many individuals, most TCR sequences turned up only very rarely across donors. The study gave a list of some 150 TCR beta chains associated with cytomegalovirus. Because counts were too low, seventeen rarely observed V segments, including chromosome 9 orphons, were left out of the earlier analysis of a few hundred of the donors. V-gene and J-gene trimming of TCR beta chains was associated with a missense DCLRE1C variant in a later genetic analysis, and the association was replicated in an independent cohort. In vitro tests confirmed that a few of the cytomegalovirus-associated TCR beta chains recognize cytomegalovirus antigens. A group of highly shared sequence variants was considered likely to be a technical artifact of the sequencing pipeline. A later analysis associated around 16,000 TCR beta sequences with specific HLA alleles at a false discovery rate of 0.05. For the cohort, immune exposure information was limited to CMV serostatus.

Library generation was performed with the immunoSEQ multiplex PCR assay. A mixture of 60 forward primers for TCR Vbeta segments and 13 reverse primers for TCR Jbeta segments was used in the multiplex PCR. The CDR3 region of rearranged TCR beta genes was amplified from genomic DNA with a multiplex PCR assay. The Illumina HiSeq System was used to sequence the amplified TCR beta libraries as 87-base-pair reads. The study's processing was this. Across the 500 to 750 repertoires, a later analysis counted 80 million or so unique TCR beta chains, 9.5 million to 13 million of which were shared by at least two donors. Raw reads were error-corrected and collapsed into unique sequences by a nearest-neighbor algorithm in which closely related sequences were merged to remove PCR and sequencing errors. To assign V, D and J gene segments, CDR3 sequences were aligned to IMGT reference sequences. For a sequence to be retained, at least a six-nucleotide match to both a V gene segment and a J gene segment was required. A rearrangement was called productive if the CDR3 had no stop codons and remained in frame with V and J, and every other rearrangement was called non-productive. Following IMGT convention, CDR3 was defined as the stretch from the second conserved V-encoded cysteine to the conserved J-encoded phenylalanine. The earlier analysis of some 580 of the donors excluded any sequence lacking an unambiguous match to a single V gene segment. In an earlier analysis of around 590 of the donors, a V segment was called functional when productive rearrangements were above 56.7%, and segregating when the standard deviation between donors exceeded 5%. To diagnose cytomegalovirus status from the catalog of TCR beta chain sequences, a statistical classification framework was built. A later analysis assigned V and J genes by comparing TCR nucleotide sequences with IMGT/GENE-DB human TR gene sequences. The TCRdist pipeline was used in a later analysis to assign CDR3 sequences and most-parsimonious VDJ recombination scenarios. In a later analysis, each TCR beta chain was defined by its CDR3 amino acid sequence together with its V-gene family, and reads without a unique V-gene family were excluded. A later analysis removed roughly 590 highly shared, low-generation-probability nucleotide sequences to deal with suspected cross-contamination and a sequencing artifact. For each public chain, a later analysis derived a clonal expansion index from normalized ranks of inferred template counts within each repertoire. A later analysis computed generation probabilities with a VDJ recombination model fitted to out-of-frame rearrangements, and checked the results against IGoR. Hypergeometric tests were used in a later analysis to score TCR-TCR, TCR-HLA and TCR-CMV co-occurrence, with a repertoire-size bias correction applied to the TCR pairs. In a later analysis, false discovery rates were estimated by permuting HLA or CMV assignments 20 times. In a later analysis, co-occurring TCRs were grouped with DBSCAN, and TCRdist sequence similarity was added when clustering was performed within HLA-allele-positive subsets. For co-occurrence clustering, repertoires with fewer than 30,000 or more than 120,000 public chains were excluded, along with 5 or 6 repertoires with anomalous nucleotide sharing. TCRdb's version of the immuneACCESS table is confined to in-frame rearrangements and falls short of the full clone set. An unresolved V gene accounts for under half of the shortfall where checked; the remainder is of unknown origin. V, J and clone size are taken as reported in that table, and D and trimming were inferred from the DNA itself. The sample records 130,000 or so clones, just under 90% of which are singletons. 4% to 6.5% of the sample rests with the top ten.

CDR1 and CDR2, looked up from the germline V gene, are LGHNA and YNFKEQ. Inclusive of the bounding cysteine and phenylalanine, the CDR3 is 16 residues long. Kept here is only the CDR3 DNA, which spans 48 bases and is read in frame from base 1. V has 3 bases trimmed and J has 4 bases trimmed; junction bases matching no gene number 10. About this clone: It has no known antigen specificity. No base quality values were provided; no much bigger clone lies one nucleotide off.

The cohort comprised 670 or so healthy bone marrow donors. All cohort members were sampled while nominally healthy, although unrecorded immune exposures were likely present. The donor tested CMV seronegative, placing the donor among the 352 seronegative members of the cohort. Each donor provided a peripheral blood sample, and peripheral blood mononuclear cells were used for TCR beta sequencing. The Qiagen DNeasy Blood Extraction Kit was used to extract genomic DNA from the blood cell samples. Recombination connected TRBV4-2 to TRBJ2-3; TRBD2 fits 7 bases in the junction. This TCR derives from a woman in her 30s in good health and CMV-seronegative. Sequenced input: PBMCs. Read as DNA, the sequence is TGTGCCAGCAGCCAGCAAGCTAGCGGCGAAGCAGATACGCAGTATTTT. Its coded protein is CASSQQASGEADTQYF.